The 29 T cell receptor beta chains in this list originate from one sample, sequenced in a study of blood T cell repertoires in COVID-19. TCRdb's copy holds only in-frame clones and misses some; the assay was immunoSEQ multiplex PCR. The table shows about 84,000 clones, with 90% to 95% occurring only once. Sequenced: peripheral blood. All receptors derive from a human donor with active COVID-19. The donor label of this sample is uncertain.

This chain uses TRBV19 with TRBJ2-1, with D hard to call. CDR1 and CDR2 (germline): LNHDA, SQIVND (reference sequence). This CDR3 comprises 14 residues. V dropped 2 bases and J dropped 7 bases, with 12 bases sitting between them. For the CDR3, the DNA is TGTGCCAGTAGTATAATGGGCTATGGGAATGAGCAGTTCTTC. Its translation is CASSIMGYGNEQFF.

The chain uses TRBV19 and TRBJ1-6; TRBD1 agrees at 8 bases. Germline values: CDR1 LNHDA, CDR2 SQIVND (reference sequence). The CDR3 loop spans 14 amino acids. V lost 10 bases, J lost 7 bases, and 9 bases stayed unmatched. For the CDR3, the DNA is TGTGCCACCTGGACAGGGAATCGGAATTCACCCCTCCACTTT. Translation: CATWTGNRNSPLHF.

This clone was recorded only once. DNA of the CDR3: TGTGCCAGCAGCGTTACAAACGGGGAGCTGTTTTTT. Translating it yields CASSVTNGELFF. The chain joins TRBV9 to TRBJ2-2; unclear D gene. In germline, CDR1 is SGDLS, CDR2 YYNGEE. Trimming left V 2 bases short and J 7 bases short, with 6 bases between. The CDR3 extends over 12 amino acids.

The chain combines TRBV9 with TRBJ2-5; possibly TRBD1 for D (5 bases). This CDR3 is built from 18 residues. Per germline, CDR1 SGDLS and CDR2 YYNGEE. V lost 3 bases and J 5 bases, leaving 26 bases between the germline ends. This CDR3 reads CASSERTNTAGRRETQYF. The CDR3 nucleotides are TGTGCCAGCAGCGAGAGGACAAACACGGCAGGTCGACGGGAGACCCAGTACTTC.

The J gene is TRBJ1-1, the V gene TRBV27; D possibly corresponds to TRBD1 (5 bases). V was pared by 10 bases and J by 2 bases, with 11 bases between. In germline, CDR1 is MNHEY, CDR2 SMNVEV (reference sequence). The CDR3 is made up of 12 amino acids. The CDR3 protein is CATKTVNTEAFF. The CDR3 DNA sequence: TGTGCCACTAAGACAGTAAACACTGAAGCTTTCTTT.

J is TRBJ1-2 and V is TRBV11-2, with D hard to call. CDR1 and CDR2 from the germline V gene are SGHAT and FQNNGV. CDR3 length: 15 amino acids. V dropped 0 bases and J dropped 1 base, with 9 bases sitting between them. In DNA, the CDR3 is TGTGCCAGCAGCTTAGATGTAGCGGGTAACTATGGCTACACCTTC. Protein sequence: CASSLDVAGNYGYTF.

The gene calls are TRBV12-5 and TRBJ1-5, with TRBD1 matching 9 bases. The CDR3 covers 15 residues. The trim removed 7 bases at V and 4 bases at J, leaving 8 bases unmatched. From germline, CDR1 is LGHNT and CDR2 FRNRAP. The CDR3 coding sequence is TGTGCTAGTGCCCCGGGCGGGACAGGGAATCAGCCCCAGCATTTT. Translation gives CASAPGGTGNQPQHF.

The genes are TRBV7-2 and TRBJ2-5; D is perhaps TRBD2 (6 bases). Germline loops: CDR1 SGHTA, CDR2 FQGNSA. V lost 5 bases and J lost 2, with 21 bases in between. The CDR3 is made up of 17 amino acids. In DNA, the CDR3 is TGTGCCAGCAGCCAATCCTATCCGGCGGGGATTCAAGAGACCCAGTACTTC. Amino acids: CASSQSYPAGIQETQYF.

The V gene is TRBV7-2, the J gene TRBJ1-1, with D uncertain. The CDR3 consists of 14 residues. Germline V gene lookup returns CDR1 SGHTA and CDR2 FQGNSA. The V end was cut by 1 base, the J end by 0 bases, with 6 bases between. CDR3 coding DNA: TGTGCCAGCAGCTTAGTATCCCTGAACACTGAAGCTTTCTTT. Protein product: CASSLVSLNTEAFF.

V is TRBV5-4 and J is TRBJ2-2; D is perhaps TRBD1 (6 bases). From germline, CDR1 is SGHNT and CDR2 YYREEE (reference sequence). The V gene lost 4 bases and the J gene lost 2 bases, with 18 bases spanning the gap. CDR3 length equals 17 residues. CDR3 sequence reads: CASSPRPGQENTGELFF. As DNA, the CDR3 is TGTGCCAGCAGCCCCAGACCGGGACAAGAAAACACCGGGGAGCTGTTTTTT.

The CDR3 DNA sequence: TGTGCCAGCAGGGCTAGCGGGAAGTGCGAGCAGTACTTC. It encodes CASRASGKCEQYF. This sequence joins TRBV6-4 and TRBJ2-7, with TRBD2 matching 9 bases. V lost 6 bases, J lost 6 bases, and 6 bases stayed unmatched. Germline V gives CDR1 MRHNA, CDR2 SNTAGT. The CDR3 length is 13 residues.

V gene TRBV2 combines with J gene TRBJ2-1; a weak D match, TRBD2 (5 bases). This CDR3 has 15 amino acids. Trimming took 6 bases from V and 4 from J, leaving 16 bases between them. Germline CDR1 reads SNHLY; CDR2 reads FYNNEI. The CDR3 coding sequence is TGTGCCAGCAGGGGCCGGGCGGGCGGTTACAATGAGCAGTTCTTC. Protein sequence: CASRGRAGGYNEQFF.

V is TRBV28 and J is TRBJ2-7, with 11 bases matching TRBD2. The germline gives CDR1 MDHEN, CDR2 SYDVKM. The trim removed 3 bases at V and 3 bases at J, leaving 10 bases unmatched. The CDR3 totals 17 residues. The DNA for the CDR3 is TGTGCCAGCAGTTTCCCCGGGCTTAGCGGGAGGGACTACGAGCAGTACTTC. Protein sequence: CASSFPGLSGRDYEQYF.

This chain connects TRBV27 to TRBJ2-1; 11 bases align to TRBD2. CDR3 length: 14 residues. Germline values: CDR1 MNHEY, CDR2 SMNVEV (reference sequence). After removal of 7 bases from V and 6 bases from J, the junction contained 5 bases not matched to a gene. CDR3 loop: CASKLAGVLNEQFF. CDR3 DNA: TGTGCCAGCAAACTAGCGGGAGTTCTCAATGAGCAGTTCTTC.

The genes are TRBV6-4 and TRBJ2-1, with 10 bases identical to TRBD2. J was trimmed by 4 bases and V by 11 bases; bases with no gene match: 17. Per the germline V gene, CDR1 is MRHNA and CDR2 is SNTAGT. This CDR3 spans 17 amino acids. CDR3 in DNA: TGTGCCGCTTGGACTAGCGGTTCAAGGTGGGGATACAATGAGCAGTTCTTC. It encodes CAAWTSGSRWGYNEQFF.

V gene TRBV19 combines with J gene TRBJ2-7, with 7 bases fitting TRBD2. The germline V gene encodes CDR1 LNHDA and CDR2 SQIVND (reference sequence). The CDR3 length is 15 residues. V shed 5 bases, J shed 1 base, and the junction held 8 bases outside the gene matches. CDR3 nucleotides: TGTGCCAGTAGTGACCTCGGCGGGAGTTCCTACGAGCAGTACTTC. Protein: CASSDLGGSSYEQYF.

The chain recombines TRBV15 with TRBJ2-7; D might be TRBD2 (5 bases). V was clipped by 5 bases and J by 6 bases, with 11 bases between them. CDR1 LNHNV and CDR2 YYDKDF come from the germline V gene (reference sequence). The CDR3 is 12 amino acids. The CDR3 reads CATSASRFEQYF. The CDR3 nucleotides read TGTGCCACCAGCGCTAGCAGGTTCGAGCAGTACTTC.

The rearrangement uses TRBV11-3 and TRBJ2-1; 10 positions agree with TRBD2. J lost 9 bases, V lost 5 bases, and 16 bases had no gene match. Germline V gives CDR1 SGHNT, CDR2 YENEEA. The CDR3 runs 17 residues. For the CDR3, the DNA is TGTGCCAGCAGCCCCTCGACCAATTGGCTAGCGGGGGTTGAGCAGTTCTTC. It translates to CASSPSTNWLAGVEQFF.

This chain joins TRBV7-6 and TRBJ2-7; TRBD2 might be the D (6 bases). The CDR3 extends over 16 amino acids. V shed 5 bases and J shed 2 bases, with 19 bases lying between them. Looked up from germline, CDR1 is SGHVS and CDR2 is FNYEAQ. CDR3 nucleotides: TGTGCCAGCAGCCCCCCCCGGGGACTGGAGACCTACGAGCAGTACTTC. This codes for CASSPPRGLETYEQYF.

The rearrangement joins TRBV18 to TRBJ2-7; tentatively, D is TRBD1 (5 bases). Deletions cut 6 bases from V and 3 bases from J, with 15 bases between. CDR1 is KGHSH, CDR2 LQKENI, per germline. The CDR3 runs to 14 residues. The CDR3 reads CASSTQGLDYEQYF. CDR3 bases: TGTGCCAGCTCCACCCAGGGCCTCGACTACGAGCAGTACTTC.

The gene calls are TRBV6-5 and TRBJ1-2; no definite D call. This CDR3 contains 13 residues. Germline values: CDR1 MNHEY, CDR2 SVGAGI. Trimming left V 4 bases short and J 8 bases short, with 14 bases between. The CDR3 spells CASSSGGPRGYTF. As DNA, the CDR3 is TGTGCCAGCAGTTCGGGCGGGCCTCGGGGCTACACCTTC.

The V and J genes are TRBV3-1 (or the pseudogene TRBV3-2) and TRBJ2-7; possible D gene TRBD2, 6 bases. The CDR3 spans 13 residues. Trimming removed 3 bases at V and 6 bases at J, with 12 bases between. Germline V gene sequence: CDR1 LGHDT, CDR2 YNNKEL (reference sequence). CDR3 region: CASSHRDSREQYF. CDR3 sequence (DNA): TGTGCCAGCAGCCACCGGGACTCGCGCGAGCAGTACTTC.

The V and J genes are TRBV15 and TRBJ1-5; a possible D gene is TRBD1 (5 bases). Germline CDR1 LNHNV, CDR2 YYDKDF (reference sequence). The CDR3 totals 17 residues. The ends were cut back, 3 bases at V and 6 bases at J, with 21 bases in the middle. The chain's CDR3 is CATSRSRDFGGSQPQHF. CDR3 bases: TGTGCCACCAGCAGGTCAAGGGACTTCGGGGGTAGTCAGCCCCAGCATTTT.

The genes are TRBV11-2 and TRBJ2-1; D not resolved. The CDR3 length is 11 residues. CDR1 is SGHAT, CDR2 FQNNGV, per germline. V gave up 3 bases and J gave up 7 bases, with 4 bases separating them. The CDR3 sequence is CASSFMNEQFF. The CDR3 DNA sequence: TGTGCCAGCAGCTTTATGAATGAGCAGTTCTTC. Drawing the rest from reference TRBV11-2 and TRBJ2-1, the complete variable domain is EAGVAQSPRYKIIEKRQSVAFWCNPISGHATLYWYQQILGQGPKLLIQFQNNGVVDDSQLPKDRFSAERLKGVDSTLKIQPAKLEDSAVYLCASSFMNEQFFGPGTRLTVL.

This chain joins TRBV6-2 or TRBV6-3 and TRBJ2-6, with unresolved D. CDR1 and CDR2 (germline): MNHEY, SVGEGT. The CDR3 spans 16 residues. The germline V and J ends were trimmed by 5 bases and 1 base, with 12 bases remaining between them. The CDR3 sequence is CASSKELTSGANVLTF. The CDR3, as DNA: TGTGCCAGCAGTAAGGAGCTTACGTCTGGGGCCAACGTCCTGACTTTC.

V and J are TRBV5-6 and TRBJ2-3; tentative D call: TRBD1 (5 bases). V was cut by 5 bases and J by 0 bases, with 13 bases left in between. This CDR3 has 15 amino acids. The germline gives CDR1 SGHDT, CDR2 YYEEEE. CDR3 coding DNA: TGTGCCAGCAGTCCCGACAGTGCTAGCACAGATACGCAGTATTTT. It specifies CASSPDSASTDTQYF. Complete variable domain (other parts from reference TRBV5-6 and TRBJ2-3): DAGVTQSPTHLIKTRGQQVTLRCSPKSGHDTVSWYQQALGQGPQFIFQYYEEEERQRGNFPDRFSGHQFPNYSSELNVNALLLGDSALYLCASSPDSASTDTQYFGPGTRLTVL.

This chain uses TRBV11-2 with TRBJ2-1; the match to TRBD2 covers 7 bases. Germline V gene sequence: CDR1 SGHAT, CDR2 FQNNGV. CDR3 length: 16 amino acids. The V gene end was trimmed by 7 bases and the J gene end by 2 bases; junction bases not matched to a gene: 11. In DNA, the CDR3 is TGTGCCAGCATCCAGACCACTAGCGCGACCTACAATGAGCAGTTCTTC. Protein: CASIQTTSATYNEQFF.

J is TRBJ2-3 and V is TRBV3-1 (or the pseudogene TRBV3-2); 7 positions agree with TRBD2. The germline gives CDR1 LGHDT, CDR2 YNNKEL (reference sequence). The V and J ends lost 1 base and 2 bases, in that order; junction bases with no gene match: 3. The CDR3 covers 15 residues. CDR3 loop: CASSQAGLHTDTQYF. CDR3 nucleotide sequence: TGTGCCAGCAGCCAAGCGGGACTACACACAGATACGCAGTATTTT.

This rearrangement joins TRBV5-6 to TRBJ2-2, with D unresolved. This CDR3 has 12 residues. The V gene lost 2 bases and the J gene lost 6 bases, with 5 bases spanning the gap. CDR1 is SGHDT, CDR2 YYEEEE, per germline. This CDR3 is CASSFIAGELFF. DNA for the CDR3: TGTGCCAGCAGCTTCATTGCCGGGGAGCTGTTTTTT.